This TCR beta chain was captured in a study of vaccination effects on CD4 cells after COVID-19. Study details: Pools of viral peptides were used by the ViraFEST assay to expand antigen-specific CD4+ T cells ahead of sequencing. Two-dose vaccination with either BNT162b2 or mRNA-1273 was given to the participants.

Following a roughly 11-day culture, CD4+ T cells were purified. The assay was immunoSEQ multiplex PCR, and TCRdb's table has in-frame clones only and misses some. The data hold 50,000 to 75,000 clones, with roughly 80% observed a single time. The germline V gene has CDR1 MNHNY and CDR2 SVGAGI (reference sequence). V trimming: 10 bases; J trimming: 4 bases; junction bases outside the gene matches: 10. The CDR3 contains 13 residues. Comments on this clone: Its antigen is unidentified.

This clonotype was obtained from a human donor who received a COVID-19 vaccine. The V and J genes are TRBV6-6 and TRBJ2-7; TRBD1 agrees at 7 bases. The sample here was CD4+ T cells from PBMCs cultured without peptide, taken before COVID-19 vaccination. CDR3 region: CATQRDSPYEQYV. In DNA form, the CDR3 reads TGTGCCACCCAGAGGGACAGCCCTTACGAGCAGTACGTC.